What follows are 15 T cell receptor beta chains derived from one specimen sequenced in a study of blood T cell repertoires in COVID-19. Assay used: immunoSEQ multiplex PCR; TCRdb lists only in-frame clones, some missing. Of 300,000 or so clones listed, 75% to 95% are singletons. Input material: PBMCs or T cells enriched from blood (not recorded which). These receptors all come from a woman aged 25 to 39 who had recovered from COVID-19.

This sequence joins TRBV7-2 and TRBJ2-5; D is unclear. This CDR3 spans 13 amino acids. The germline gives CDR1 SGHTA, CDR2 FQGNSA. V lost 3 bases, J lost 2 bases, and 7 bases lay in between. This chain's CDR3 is CASSLGQQETQYF. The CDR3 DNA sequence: TGTGCCAGCAGCTTGGGCCAGCAAGAGACCCAGTACTTC. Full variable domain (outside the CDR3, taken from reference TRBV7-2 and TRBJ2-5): GAGVSQSPSNKVTEKGKDVELRCDPISGHTALYWYRQSLGQGLEFLIYFQGNSAPDKSGLPSDRFSAERTGGSVSTLTIQRTQQEDSAVYLCASSLGQQETQYFGPGTRLLVL.

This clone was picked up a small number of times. DNA of the CDR3: TGTGCCAGCAGCTTCGGGACAGGAGGTTCACCCCTCCACTTT. It translates to CASSFGTGGSPLHF. The rearrangement links TRBV7-2 to TRBJ1-6; 8 bases agree with TRBD1. V shed 3 bases and J 9 bases; nucleotides not matched to a gene: 4. The CDR3 sequence is 14 residues long. CDR1 and CDR2 (germline): SGHTA, FQGNSA.

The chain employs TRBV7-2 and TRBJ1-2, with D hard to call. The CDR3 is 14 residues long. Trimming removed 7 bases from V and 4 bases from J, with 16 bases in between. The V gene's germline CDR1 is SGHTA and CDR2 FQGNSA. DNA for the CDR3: TGTGCCAGCACCCTTGAACTCCGGGGCTATGGCTACACCTTC. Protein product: CASTLELRGYGYTF. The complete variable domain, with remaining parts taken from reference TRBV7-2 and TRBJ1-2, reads GAGVSQSPSNKVTEKGKDVELRCDPISGHTALYWYRQSLGQGLEFLIYFQGNSAPDKSGLPSDRFSAERTGGSVSTLTIQRTQQEDSAVYLCASTLELRGYGYTFGSGTRLTVV.

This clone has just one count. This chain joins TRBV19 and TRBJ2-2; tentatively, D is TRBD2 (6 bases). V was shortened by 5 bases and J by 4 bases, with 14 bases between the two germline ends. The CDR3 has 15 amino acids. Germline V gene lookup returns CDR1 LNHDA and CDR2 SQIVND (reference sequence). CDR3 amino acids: CASSGSGVVTGELFF. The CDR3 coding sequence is TGTGCCAGTAGTGGTTCGGGAGTGGTCACCGGGGAGCTGTTTTTT.

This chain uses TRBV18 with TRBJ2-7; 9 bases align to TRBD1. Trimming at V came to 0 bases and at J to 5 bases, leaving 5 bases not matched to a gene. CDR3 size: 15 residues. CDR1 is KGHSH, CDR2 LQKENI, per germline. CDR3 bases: TGTGCCAGCTCACCACCGACAGGGGGTTTCGACGAGCAGTACTTC. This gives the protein CASSPPTGGFDEQYF. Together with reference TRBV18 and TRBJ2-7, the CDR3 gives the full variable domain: NAGVMQNPRHLVRRRGQEARLRCSPMKGHSHVYWYRQLPEEGLKFMVYLQKENIIDESGMPKERFSAEFPKEGPSILRIQQVVRGDSAAYFCASSPPTGGFDEQYFGPGTRLTVT.

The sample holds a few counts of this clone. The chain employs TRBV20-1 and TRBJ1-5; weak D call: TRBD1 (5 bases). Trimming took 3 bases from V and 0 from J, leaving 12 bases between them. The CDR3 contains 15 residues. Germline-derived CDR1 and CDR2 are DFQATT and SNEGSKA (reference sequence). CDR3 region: CSASMGPYSNQPQHF. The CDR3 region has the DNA TGCAGTGCTAGTATGGGGCCCTATAGCAATCAGCCCCAGCATTTT.

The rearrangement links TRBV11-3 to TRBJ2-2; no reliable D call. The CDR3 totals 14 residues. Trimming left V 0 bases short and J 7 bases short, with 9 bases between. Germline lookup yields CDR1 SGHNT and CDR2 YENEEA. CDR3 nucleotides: TGTGCCAGCAGCTTAGATCTAATTAGCGGGGAGCTGTTTTTT. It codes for CASSLDLISGELFF.

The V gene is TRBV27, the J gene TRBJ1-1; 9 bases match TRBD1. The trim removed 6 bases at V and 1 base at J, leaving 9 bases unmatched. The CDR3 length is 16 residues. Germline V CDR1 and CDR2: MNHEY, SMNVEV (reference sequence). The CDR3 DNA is TGTGCCAGCAGCGCGACGACAGGGGGGGGGAACACTGAAGCTTTCTTT. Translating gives CASSATTGGGNTEAFF.

The DNA for the CDR3 is TGTGCCAGCAGTCCGACAGGGACTAATGAAAAACTGTTTTTT. Protein product: CASSPTGTNEKLFF. The V and J genes are TRBV28 and TRBJ1-4; 7 nucleotides match TRBD1. The J segment lost 2 bases and the V segment lost 5 bases, leaving 2 bases of the junction unmatched. The CDR3 sequence is 14 residues long. Looked up from germline, CDR1 is MDHEN and CDR2 is SYDVKM.

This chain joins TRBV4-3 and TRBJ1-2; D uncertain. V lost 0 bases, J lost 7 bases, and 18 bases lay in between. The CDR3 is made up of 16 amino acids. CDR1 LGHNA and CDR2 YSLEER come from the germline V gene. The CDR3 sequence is CASSQEIRVGGVGYTF. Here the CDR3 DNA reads TGCGCCAGCAGCCAAGAGATCAGAGTAGGAGGAGTTGGCTACACCTTC.

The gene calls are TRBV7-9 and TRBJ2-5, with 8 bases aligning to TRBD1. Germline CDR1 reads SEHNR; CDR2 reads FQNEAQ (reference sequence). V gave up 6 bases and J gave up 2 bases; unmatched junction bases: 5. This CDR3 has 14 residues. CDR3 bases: TGTGCCAGCAGTCCGGGACAGGATCAAGAGACCCAGTACTTC. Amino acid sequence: CASSPGQDQETQYF.

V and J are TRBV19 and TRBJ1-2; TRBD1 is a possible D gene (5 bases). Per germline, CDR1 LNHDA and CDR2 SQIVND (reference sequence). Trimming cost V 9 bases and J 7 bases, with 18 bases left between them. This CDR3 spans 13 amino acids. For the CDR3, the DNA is TGTGCCAGCCACCACAGTGGGGGGACTGGCTACACCTTC. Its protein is CASHHSGGTGYTF.

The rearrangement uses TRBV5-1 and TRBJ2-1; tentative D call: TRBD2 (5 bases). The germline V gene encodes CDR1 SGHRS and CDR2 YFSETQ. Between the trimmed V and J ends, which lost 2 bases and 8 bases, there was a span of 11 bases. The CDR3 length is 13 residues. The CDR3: CASSLILEHEQFF. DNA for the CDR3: TGCGCCAGCAGCTTAATACTAGAACATGAGCAGTTCTTC.

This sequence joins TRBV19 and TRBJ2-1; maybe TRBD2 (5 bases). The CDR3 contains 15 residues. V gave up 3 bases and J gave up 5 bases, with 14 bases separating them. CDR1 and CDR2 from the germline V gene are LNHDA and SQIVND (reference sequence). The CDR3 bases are TGTGCCAGTAGTATGGGGTGGGAGATACACAATGAGCAGTTCTTC. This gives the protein CASSMGWEIHNEQFF.

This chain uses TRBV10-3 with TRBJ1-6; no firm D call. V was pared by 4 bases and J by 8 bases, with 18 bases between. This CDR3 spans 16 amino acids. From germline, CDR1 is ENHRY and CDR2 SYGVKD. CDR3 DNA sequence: TGTGCCATCAGTGGATCCGACGGGTTTAAGCATTCACCCCTCCACTTT. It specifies CAISGSDGFKHSPLHF.